This T cell receptor beta chain was retrieved from a study of cytomegalovirus exposure and HLA in healthy donors. Use of 60 Vbeta and 13 Jbeta primers characterized the PCR. Profiled with immunoSEQ multiplex PCR; TCRdb holds only in-frame clones, not every one. The table lists some 150,000 clones, almost 85% of them singletons. The CDR3 extends over 15 amino acids. Germline trimming cut 5 bases from V and 5 bases from J; bases unmatched to any gene: 7. Germline V gene sequence: CDR1 SGHRS, CDR2 YFSETQ. General study points: While the bulk of TCR sequences proved rare, some public TCRs turned up in many donors. As a later analysis revealed, most CMV-associated TCR beta chains appeared HLA-restricted.

Turning to this clone: Its antigen is currently unknown.

The rearrangement joins TRBV5-1 to TRBJ2-2; 9 bases agree with TRBD1. The receptor's source is a man aged 25-45 years in good health and CMV-seropositive. Sequencing was performed on PBMCs. CDR3: CASRDRGDVTGELFF. In DNA, the CDR3 is TGCGCCAGCAGGGACAGGGGTGATGTAACCGGGGAGCTGTTTTTT.